This is a list of T cell receptor beta chains from one sample in a study of OX40 agonist ivuxolimab in advanced cancers. The protocol was immunoSEQ multiplex PCR, while the TCRdb copy is restricted to in-frame clones and leaves out a portion. The sample yields about 59,000 clones, approximately 80% seen once. Material: CD4+ or CD8+ T cells sorted from blood, obtained in a trial of the OX40 agonist ivuxolimab. The receptors shown here come from an adult with an advanced solid tumor such as melanoma, head and neck, liver or kidney cancer. Each CDR3 is given with its conserved first and last residue. The D gene is left open where the match is weak. Size is stated for part of the rows, as once, few or many counts, or as a class when the clone is expanded.

J gene,V gene,clone size,D gene,CDR3 DNA,CDR3 protein
TRBJ2-7,TRBV18,.,TRBD1,TGTGCCAGCTGGGACAGGGACCCCTACGAGCAGTACTTC,CASWDRDPYEQYF
TRBJ1-6,TRBV30,few,.,TGTGCCTGGAGTGTCAACAGATATAATTCACCCCTCCACTTT,CAWSVNRYNSPLHF
TRBJ2-2,TRBV10-1,.,.,TGCGCCAGCAGTGCGCAACACAGATCCGGGGAGCTGTTTTTT,CASSAQHRSGELFF
TRBJ1-1,TRBV28,few,.,TGTGCCAGCAGTTCCAATCACGGGGGTAACACTGAAGCTTTCTTT,CASSSNHGGNTEAFF
TRBJ2-1,TRBV6-1,.,.,TGTGCCAGCAGGGGACCCGCTCCCAATGAGCAGTTCTTC,CASRGPAPNEQFF
TRBJ2-1,TRBV19,once,.,TGTGCCAGTAGCCCCATCCTGGGGAATGAGCAGTTCTTC,CASSPILGNEQFF
TRBJ2-2,TRBV27,.,.,TGTGCCAGCAGCCGCCGGGACACAGCGAACACCGGGGAGCTGTTTTTT,CASSRRDTANTGELFF
TRBJ2-7,TRBV11-1,.,.,TGTGCCAGCAGCTTAGCGCCGTCATCGAGCTCCTACGAGCAGTACTTC,CASSLAPSSSSYEQYF
TRBJ1-6,TRBV18,.,.,TGTGCCAGCTCACCGGCGGCCGGGACCAACTCACCCCTCCACTTT,CASSPAAGTNSPLHF
TRBJ2-7,TRBV20-1,.,TRBD1,TGCAGTGCTAGAGATCGGGGGACAGGGGTCTTC,CSARDRGTGVF
TRBJ2-1,TRBV5-6,.,TRBD2,TGTGCCAGCAGCTTGGAGCTAGCGGGAGGGCCCAATGAGCAGTTCTTC,CASSLELAGGPNEQFF
TRBJ1-1,TRBV16,.,TRBD1,TGTGCCAGCAGCCAACAAGGGGGCGCGGACACTGAAGCTTTCTTT,CASSQQGGADTEAFF
TRBJ2-3,TRBV6-1,.,TRBD1,TGTGCCGCCCCCGGGACAGGCGGCACAGATACGCAGTATTTT,CAAPGTGGTDTQYF
TRBJ2-7,TRBV27,.,.,TGTGCCAGCAGCGAACGGGGCATAGGCGAGCAGTACTTC,CASSERGIGEQYF
TRBJ2-5,TRBV5-4,.,TRBD2,TGTGCCAGCAGCTTGGCCGCTAGCGGGGGGTTAGAGACCCAGTACTTC,CASSLAASGGLETQYF
TRBJ1-5,TRBV7-2,.,.,TGTGCCAGCAGCCAAGACGGGGACACCAATCAGCCCCAGCATTTT,CASSQDGDTNQPQHF
TRBJ2-3,TRBV25-1,.,.,TGTGCCAGCAGTGAATCCCCGCCCGTCAGCGTTAATACGCAGTATTTT,CASSESPPVSVNTQYF
TRBJ2-1,TRBV10-3,.,TRBD2,TGTGCCAGTACGAGCGGGGGGGGTTACAATGAGCAGTTCTTC,CASTSGGGYNEQFF
TRBJ2-1,TRBV4-2,few,.,TGTGCCAGCAGCCAATTAGGACCCGCGGACAATGAGCAGTTCTTC,CASSQLGPADNEQFF
TRBJ2-5,TRBV7-2,.,.,TGTGCCAGCAGCTCAGTGATGAAAGAGACCCAGTACTTC,CASSSVMKETQYF
TRBJ2-7,TRBV19,.,.,TGTGCCTCAAAGGAGGGAGCCCACTCGTACTTC,CASKEGAHSYF
TRBJ2-6,TRBV7-8,.,TRBD1,TGTGCCAGCAGCTTAGCCCGGGACAGGGCCACCGCTGGGGCCAACGTCCTGACTTTC,CASSLARDRATAGANVLTF
TRBJ1-1,TRBV15,.,.,TGTGCCACCAGCAGAGATGGGGTGGGGGGAGAAGCTTTCTTT,CATSRDGVGGEAFF
TRBJ1-5,TRBV2,.,.,TGTGCCAGCAGCCCTGTCCGGGGGTCTCAGCCCCAGCATTTT,CASSPVRGSQPQHF
TRBJ2-7,TRBV10-3,.,TRBD1,TGTGCCGTATCGGGACAGGGGTCCTCCTACGAGCAGTACTTC,CAVSGQGSSYEQYF
TRBJ2-7,TRBV2,.,TRBD2,TGTGCCAGCAGATCTAGCGGGGGGGTCGACGAGCAGTACTTC,CASRSSGGVDEQYF
TRBJ2-3,TRBV5-1,.,TRBD2,TGCGCCAGCAGCTTGGGGCTAGGGACTAACACAGATACGCAGTATTTT,CASSLGLGTNTDTQYF
TRBJ1-1,TRBV18,.,.,TGTGCCAGCTCACCCATACCCAAGGCTGAAGCTTTCTTT,CASSPIPKAEAFF
TRBJ2-5,TRBV19,.,.,TGTGCCAGTAGCGAACAGGGAGGAGAGACCCAGTACTTC,CASSEQGGETQYF
TRBJ2-3,TRBV28,.,.,TGTGCCAGCAGTTCCTCAGAATATTGGGCAGATACGCAGTATTTT,CASSSSEYWADTQYF
TRBJ2-1,TRBV28,.,TRBD1,TGTGCTACCCAGACAGGGGATCGGTACAATGAGCAGTTCTTC,CATQTGDRYNEQFF
TRBJ1-3,TRBV28,few,.,TGTGCCAGCAGCCCGGGAGGTGTGGGAGGAAACACCATATATTTT,CASSPGGVGGNTIYF
TRBJ1-2,TRBV30,.,.,TGTGCCTGCGCAGGGCCTAACTATGATGGCTACACCTTC,CACAGPNYDGYTF
TRBJ1-1,TRBV7-3,.,.,TGTGCCAGCAGCCCCGGAGCAGGGCAGGCTGAAGCTTTCTTT,CASSPGAGQAEAFF
TRBJ1-6,TRBV2,.,.,TGTGCCAGCTTGACTTCGAGCTCCTATAATTCACCCCTCCACTTT,CASLTSSSYNSPLHF
TRBJ2-1,TRBV19,.,TRBD2,TGTGCCAGTAGTGCTCCGGGACTAGCTCTGAATGAGCAGTTCTTC,CASSAPGLALNEQFF
TRBJ1-2,TRBV10-1,few,.,TGCGCCAGCAGCCGGACACTAGGCTATGGCTACACCTTC,CASSRTLGYGYTF
TRBJ2-5,TRBV5-1,.,.,TGCGCCAGCAGCTTGCGACAGGCCTTATACCAAGAGACCCAGTACTTC,CASSLRQALYQETQYF
TRBJ2-3,TRBV7-2,.,.,TGTGCCAGCAGCTCTTATGGTTCAGATACGCAGTATTTT,CASSSYGSDTQYF
TRBJ1-4,TRBV12-2,once,.,TGTGCAAGTCGCTTCCCAGGGGATGCAACTAATGAAAAACTGTTTTTT,CASRFPGDATNEKLFF
TRBJ1-6,TRBV5-1,.,.,TGCGCCAGCAGCTTGGGTAATTCACCCCTCCACTTT,CASSLGNSPLHF
TRBJ2-7,TRBV28,.,.,TGTGCCAGCAGTCCCCGGGGAAGCGACGAGCAGTACTTC,CASSPRGSDEQYF
TRBJ2-3,TRBV19,.,.,TGTGCCAGTAGTATAAGGGGGGGAACAGATACGCAGTATTTT,CASSIRGGTDTQYF
TRBJ2-7,TRBV2,.,.,TGTGCCAGCAGTGAAGGCAGGGAGTATTACGAGCAGTACTTC,CASSEGREYYEQYF
TRBJ1-2,TRBV28,.,.,TGTGCCAGCAAAGTAGGGTTCTATGGCTACACCTTC,CASKVGFYGYTF
TRBJ1-1,TRBV6-1,.,.,TGTGCAGTAGGGGACAACGTGAACACTGAAGCTTTCTTT,CAVGDNVNTEAFF
TRBJ1-5,TRBV7-2,.,TRBD1,TGTGCCAGCAGCTTAGTGGCAGGGGGCTCTCAGCCCCAGCATTTT,CASSLVAGGSQPQHF
TRBJ1-2,TRBV7-9,.,.,TGTGCCAGCAGCGGAAAGTTCGCTAACTATGGCTACACCTTC,CASSGKFANYGYTF
TRBJ1-4,TRBV7-9,.,.,TGTGCCAGCAGCTTAGTTCCGTCCGTGGGTGAAAAACTGTTTTTT,CASSLVPSVGEKLFF